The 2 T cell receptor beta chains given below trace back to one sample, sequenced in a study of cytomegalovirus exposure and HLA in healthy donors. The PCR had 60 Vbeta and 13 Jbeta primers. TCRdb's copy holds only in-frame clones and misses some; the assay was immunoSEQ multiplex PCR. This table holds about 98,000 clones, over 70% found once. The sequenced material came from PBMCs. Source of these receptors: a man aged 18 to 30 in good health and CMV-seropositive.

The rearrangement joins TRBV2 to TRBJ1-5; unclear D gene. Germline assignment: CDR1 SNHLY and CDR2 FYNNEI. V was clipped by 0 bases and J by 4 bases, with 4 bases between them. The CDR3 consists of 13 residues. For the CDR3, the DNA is TGTGCCAGCAGTGAAGCGCAGAATCAGCCCCAGCATTTT. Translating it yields CASSEAQNQPQHF.

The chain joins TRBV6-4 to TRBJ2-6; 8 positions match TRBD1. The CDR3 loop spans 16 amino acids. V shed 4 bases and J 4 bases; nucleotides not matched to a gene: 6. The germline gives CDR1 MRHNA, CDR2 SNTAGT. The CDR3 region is CASSGDRGSGANVLTF. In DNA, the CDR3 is TGTGCCAGCAGTGGTGACAGGGGATCCGGGGCCAACGTCCTGACTTTC.